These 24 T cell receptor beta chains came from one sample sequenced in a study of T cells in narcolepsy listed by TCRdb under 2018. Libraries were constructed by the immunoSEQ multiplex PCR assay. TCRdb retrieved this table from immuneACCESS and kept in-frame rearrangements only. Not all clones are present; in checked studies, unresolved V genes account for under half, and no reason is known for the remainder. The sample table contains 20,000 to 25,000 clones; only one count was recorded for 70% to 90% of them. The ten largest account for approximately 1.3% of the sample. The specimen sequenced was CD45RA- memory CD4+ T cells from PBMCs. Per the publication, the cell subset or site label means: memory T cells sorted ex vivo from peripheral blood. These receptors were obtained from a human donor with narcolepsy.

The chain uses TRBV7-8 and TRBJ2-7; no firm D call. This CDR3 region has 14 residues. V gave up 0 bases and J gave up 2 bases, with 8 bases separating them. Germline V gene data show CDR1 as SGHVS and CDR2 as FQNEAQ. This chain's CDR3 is CASSLAAPTYEQYF. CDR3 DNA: TGTGCCAGCAGCTTAGCGGCTCCCACCTACGAGCAGTACTTC.

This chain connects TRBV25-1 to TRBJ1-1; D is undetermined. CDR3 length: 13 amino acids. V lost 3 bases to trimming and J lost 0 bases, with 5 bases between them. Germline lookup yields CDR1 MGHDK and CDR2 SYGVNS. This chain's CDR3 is CASSERMNTEAFF. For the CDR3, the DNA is TGTGCCAGCAGTGAGAGGATGAACACTGAAGCTTTCTTT.

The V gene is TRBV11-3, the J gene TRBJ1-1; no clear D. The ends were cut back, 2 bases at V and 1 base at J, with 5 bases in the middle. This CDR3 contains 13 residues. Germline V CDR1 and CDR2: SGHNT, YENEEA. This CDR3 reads CASSLRTNTEAFF. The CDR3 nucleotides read TGTGCCAGCAGCTTACGGACGAACACTGAAGCTTTCTTT.

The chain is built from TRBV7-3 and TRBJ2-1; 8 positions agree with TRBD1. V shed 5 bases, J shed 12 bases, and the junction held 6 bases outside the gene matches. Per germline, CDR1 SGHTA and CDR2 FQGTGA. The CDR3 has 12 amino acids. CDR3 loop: CASSKQGVGQFF. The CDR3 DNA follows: TGTGCCAGCAGCAAACAGGGGGTGGGGCAGTTCTTC.

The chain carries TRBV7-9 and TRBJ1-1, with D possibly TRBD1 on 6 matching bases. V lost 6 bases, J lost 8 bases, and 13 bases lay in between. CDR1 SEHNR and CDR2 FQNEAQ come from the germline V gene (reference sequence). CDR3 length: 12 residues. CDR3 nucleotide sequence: TGTGCCAGCAGTTTTACGGACAGCGAAGCTTTCTTT. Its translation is CASSFTDSEAFF. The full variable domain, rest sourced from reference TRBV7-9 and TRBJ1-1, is DTGVSQNPRHKITKRGQNVTFRCDPISEHNRLYWYRQTLGQGPEFLTYFQNEAQLEKSRLLSDRFSAERPKGSFSTLEIQRTEQGDSAMYLCASSFTDSEAFFGQGTRLTVV.

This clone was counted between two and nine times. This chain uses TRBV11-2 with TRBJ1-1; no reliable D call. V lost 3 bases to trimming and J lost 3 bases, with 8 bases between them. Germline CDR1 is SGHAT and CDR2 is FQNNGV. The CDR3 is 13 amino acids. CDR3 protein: CASSFMGDTEAFF. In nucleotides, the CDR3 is TGTGCCAGCAGCTTTATGGGCGACACTGAAGCTTTCTTT. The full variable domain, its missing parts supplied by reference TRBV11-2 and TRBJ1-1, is EAGVAQSPRYKIIEKRQSVAFWCNPISGHATLYWYQQILGQGPKLLIQFQNNGVVDDSQLPKDRFSAERLKGVDSTLKIQPAKLEDSAVYLCASSFMGDTEAFFGQGTRLTVV.

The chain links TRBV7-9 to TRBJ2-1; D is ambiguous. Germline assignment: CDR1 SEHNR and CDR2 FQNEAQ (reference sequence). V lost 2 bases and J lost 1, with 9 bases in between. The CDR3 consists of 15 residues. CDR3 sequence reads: CASSLRAGSYNEQFF. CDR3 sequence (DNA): TGTGCCAGCAGCTTACGTGCTGGGTCCTACAATGAGCAGTTCTTC. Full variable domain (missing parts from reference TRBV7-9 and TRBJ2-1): DTGVSQNPRHKITKRGQNVTFRCDPISEHNRLYWYRQTLGQGPEFLTYFQNEAQLEKSRLLSDRFSAERPKGSFSTLEIQRTEQGDSAMYLCASSLRAGSYNEQFFGPGTRLTVL.

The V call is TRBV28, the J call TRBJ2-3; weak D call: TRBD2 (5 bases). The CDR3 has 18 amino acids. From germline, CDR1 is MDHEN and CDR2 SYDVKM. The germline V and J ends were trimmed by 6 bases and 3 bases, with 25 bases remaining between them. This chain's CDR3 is CASSPRRGLLSKTDTQYF. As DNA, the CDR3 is TGTGCCAGCAGCCCGCGTCGGGGATTGCTCAGCAAAACAGATACGCAGTATTTT.

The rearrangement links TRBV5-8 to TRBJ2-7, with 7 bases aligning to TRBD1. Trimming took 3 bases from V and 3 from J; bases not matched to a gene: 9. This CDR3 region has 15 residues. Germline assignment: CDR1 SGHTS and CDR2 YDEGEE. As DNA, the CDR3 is TGTGCCAGCAGCTATGGATTACAGGGGAACTACGAGCAGTACTTC. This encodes CASSYGLQGNYEQYF.

CDR3 amino acids: CASSLSQGHTGELFF. DNA of the CDR3: TGCGCCAGCAGCTTGTCGCAGGGGCACACCGGGGAGCTGTTTTTT. The chain is built from TRBV5-1 and TRBJ2-2; a possible D gene is TRBD1 (6 bases). Deletions cut 1 base from V and 3 bases from J, with 10 bases between. The germline gives CDR1 SGHRS, CDR2 YFSETQ. CDR3 size: 15 residues.

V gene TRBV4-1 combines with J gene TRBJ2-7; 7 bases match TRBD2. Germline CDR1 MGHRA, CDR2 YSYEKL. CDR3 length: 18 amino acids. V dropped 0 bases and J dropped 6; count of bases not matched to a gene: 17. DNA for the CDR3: TGCGCCAGCAGCCAAGAATTAGGGACCGGACTAGGAGGAGGCGAGCAGTACTTC. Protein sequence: CASSQELGTGLGGGEQYF.

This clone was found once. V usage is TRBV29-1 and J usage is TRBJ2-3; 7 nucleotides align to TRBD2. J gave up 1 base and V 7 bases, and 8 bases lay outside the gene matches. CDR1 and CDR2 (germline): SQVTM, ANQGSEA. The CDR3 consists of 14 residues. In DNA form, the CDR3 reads TGCAGCGCTGGGCAGCGGGGTGGCACAGATACGCAGTATTTT. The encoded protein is CSAGQRGGTDTQYF.

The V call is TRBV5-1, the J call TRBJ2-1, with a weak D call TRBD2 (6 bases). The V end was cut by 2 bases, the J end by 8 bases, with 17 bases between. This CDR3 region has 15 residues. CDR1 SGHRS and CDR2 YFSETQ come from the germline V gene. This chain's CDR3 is CASSFSGEMNYEQFF. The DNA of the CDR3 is TGCGCCAGCAGCTTCTCGGGGGAGATGAACTATGAGCAGTTCTTC.

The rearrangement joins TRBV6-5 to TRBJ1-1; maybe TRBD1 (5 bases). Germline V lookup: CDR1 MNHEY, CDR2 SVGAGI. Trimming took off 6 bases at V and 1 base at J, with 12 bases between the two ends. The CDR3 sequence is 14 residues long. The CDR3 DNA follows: TGTGCCAGCAGGTCCCGGACATCGAACACTGAAGCTTTCTTT. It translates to CASRSRTSNTEAFF.

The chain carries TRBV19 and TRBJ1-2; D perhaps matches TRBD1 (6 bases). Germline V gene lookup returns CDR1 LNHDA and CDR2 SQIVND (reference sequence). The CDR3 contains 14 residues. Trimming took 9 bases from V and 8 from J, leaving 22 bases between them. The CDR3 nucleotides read TGTGCCAGCATACCCGCCGGGACAACCTACGGCTACACCTTC. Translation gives CASIPAGTTYGYTF. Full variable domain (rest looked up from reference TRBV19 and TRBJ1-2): DGGITQSPKYLFRKEGQNVTLSCEQNLNHDAMYWYRQDPGQGLRLIYYSQIVNDFQKGDIAEGYSVSREKKESFPLTVTSAQKNPTAFYLCASIPAGTTYGYTFGSGTRLTVV.

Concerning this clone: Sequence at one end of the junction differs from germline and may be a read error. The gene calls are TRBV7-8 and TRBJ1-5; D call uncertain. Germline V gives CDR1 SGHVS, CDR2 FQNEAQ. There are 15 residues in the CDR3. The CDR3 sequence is CASSPNPRSHQPQHF. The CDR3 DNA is TGTGCCAGCAGCCCCAACCCTCGTAGCCATCAGCCCCAGCATTTT.

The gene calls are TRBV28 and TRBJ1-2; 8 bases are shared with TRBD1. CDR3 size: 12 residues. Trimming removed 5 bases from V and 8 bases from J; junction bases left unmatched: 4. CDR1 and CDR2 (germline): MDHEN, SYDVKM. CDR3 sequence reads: CASSPRQGGYTF. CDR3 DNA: TGTGCCAGCAGTCCGAGACAGGGGGGCTACACCTTC.

The CDR3 protein is CASSPGGQGPDTQYF. CDR3 DNA sequence: TGTGCCAGCTCCCCAGGAGGACAGGGGCCGGATACGCAGTATTTT. The chain joins TRBV18 to TRBJ2-3; 9 nucleotides agree with TRBD1. Germline CDR1 and CDR2: KGHSH and LQKENI. The CDR3 extends over 15 amino acids. V trimming: 6 bases; J trimming: 6 bases; junction bases outside the gene matches: 10.

The CDR3 DNA follows: TGTGCCAGCAGCCTAGGACTGAAAACGGAAACTCAGTACTTC. It specifies CASSLGLKTETQYF. The rearrangement joins TRBV5-4 to TRBJ2-4; possible D gene TRBD2, 5 bases. The CDR3 sequence is 14 residues long. Germline CDR1 SGHNT, CDR2 YYREEE (reference sequence). Trimming left V 4 bases short and J 12 bases short, with 20 bases between.

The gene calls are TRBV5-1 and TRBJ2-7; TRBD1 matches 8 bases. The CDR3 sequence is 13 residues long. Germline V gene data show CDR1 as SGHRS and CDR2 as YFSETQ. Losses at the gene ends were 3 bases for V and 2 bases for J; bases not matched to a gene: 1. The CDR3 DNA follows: TGCGCCAGCAGCTGGACAGGGACCTACGAGCAGTACTTC. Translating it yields CASSWTGTYEQYF.

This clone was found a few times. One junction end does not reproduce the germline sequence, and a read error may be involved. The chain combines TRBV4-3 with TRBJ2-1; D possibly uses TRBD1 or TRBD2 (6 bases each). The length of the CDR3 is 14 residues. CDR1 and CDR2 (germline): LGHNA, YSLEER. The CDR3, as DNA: TGCGCCAGCAGCCAAGATCACGGGATGGGGGGCGCGGTCTTC. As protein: CASSQDHGMGGAVF.

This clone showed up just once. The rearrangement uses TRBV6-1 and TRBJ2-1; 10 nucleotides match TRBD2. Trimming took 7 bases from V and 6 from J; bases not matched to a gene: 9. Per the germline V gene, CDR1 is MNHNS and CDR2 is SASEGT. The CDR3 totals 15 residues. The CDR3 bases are TGTGCCAGCATACTCGGACTAGCGGCGACCAATGAGCAGTTCTTC. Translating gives CASILGLAATNEQFF.

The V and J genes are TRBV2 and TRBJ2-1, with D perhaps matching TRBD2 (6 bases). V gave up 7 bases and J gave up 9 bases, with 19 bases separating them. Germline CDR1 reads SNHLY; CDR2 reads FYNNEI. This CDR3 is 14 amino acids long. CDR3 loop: CASNRGGPSVEQFF. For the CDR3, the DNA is TGTGCCAGCAATAGAGGAGGGCCGAGCGTTGAGCAGTTCTTC.

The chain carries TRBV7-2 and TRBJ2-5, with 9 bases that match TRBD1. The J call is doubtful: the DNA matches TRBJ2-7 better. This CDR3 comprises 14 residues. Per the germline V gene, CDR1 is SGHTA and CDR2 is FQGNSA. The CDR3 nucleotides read TGTGCCAGCAGCTTCTGGACAGGGGATTACGAGCAGTACTTC. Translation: CASSFWTGDYEQYF.